This entry concerns a single TCR beta chain. The antigen remains undetermined. These data originate in a study of T cell responses to AZD1222 COVID-19 vaccine. Libraries were prepared by immunoSEQ multiplex PCR; TCRdb keeps only in-frame clonotypes and omits some of them. The data contain fewer than 200,000 clones, around 90% of them singletons. Study-wide findings and caveats: Spike-specific TCR breadth rose after two AZD1222 doses, and depth rose as well.

The CDR3 spans 14 residues. The germline gives CDR1 SGHRS, CDR2 YFSETQ. Trimming took 0 bases from V and 7 from J, leaving 11 bases between them. The chain joins TRBV5-1 to TRBJ2-1, with D possibly matching TRBD2 (6 bases). The source material was peripheral blood, sampled 28 days after the second AZD1222 dose. The receptor comes from an adult who received the AZD1222 COVID-19 vaccine. For the CDR3, the DNA is TGCGCCAGCAGCTTGGGGGAGACTAGAAATGAGCAGTTCTTC. It codes for CASSLGETRNEQFF. The full variable domain, in which reference TRBV5-1 and TRBJ2-1 provide the parts outside the CDR3, is KAGVTQTPRYLIKTRGQQVTLSCSPISGHRSVSWYQQTPGQGLQFLFEYFSETQRNKGNFPGRFSGRQFSNSRSEMNVSTLELGDSALYLCASSLGETRNEQFFGPGTRLTVL.